The present entry profiles one TCR beta chain with its context. Sorted-subset replicate PCRs used approximately 180 ng of genomic DNA. This amount corresponded to about 29,000 T cell genomes. Clones were read by immunoSEQ multiplex PCR, and TCRdb kept only the in-frame ones, dropping some. The sample yields 2 million or so clones, 85% to 95% seen once. This entry comes from a study of shared clonotypes between healthy human individuals. V trimming: 4 bases; J trimming: 2 bases; junction bases outside the gene matches: 7. CDR3 length: 16 amino acids. Germline values: CDR1 SGHNT, CDR2 YYREEE (reference sequence). Among the donors, all were Caucasian adults who lived in Nashville, Tennessee.

Sequencing was carried out using naive CD4+ T cells sorted from blood. This sample's subset: CD45RA+ positively selected. The V and J genes are TRBV5-4 and TRBJ2-5; 11 positions match TRBD2. The TCR comes from a man younger than 35 in good health. The CDR3 reads CASSPGTSGLQETQYF. The CDR3 coding sequence is TGTGCCAGCAGCCCCGGGACTAGCGGTTTGCAAGAGACCCAGTACTTC.